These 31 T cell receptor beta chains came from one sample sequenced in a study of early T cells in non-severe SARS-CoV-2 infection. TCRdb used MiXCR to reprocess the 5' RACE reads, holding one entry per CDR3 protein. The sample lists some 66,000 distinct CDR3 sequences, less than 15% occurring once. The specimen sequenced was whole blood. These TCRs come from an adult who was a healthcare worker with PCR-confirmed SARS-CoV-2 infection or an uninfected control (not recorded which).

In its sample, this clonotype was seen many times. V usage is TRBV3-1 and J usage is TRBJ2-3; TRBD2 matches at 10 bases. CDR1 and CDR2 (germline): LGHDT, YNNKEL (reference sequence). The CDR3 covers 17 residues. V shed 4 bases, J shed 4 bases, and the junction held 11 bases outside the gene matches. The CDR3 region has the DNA TGTGCCAGCAGCCCCTACGGAGCGGGAGGGCCTTCAGATACGCAGTATTTT. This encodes CASSPYGAGGPSDTQYF.

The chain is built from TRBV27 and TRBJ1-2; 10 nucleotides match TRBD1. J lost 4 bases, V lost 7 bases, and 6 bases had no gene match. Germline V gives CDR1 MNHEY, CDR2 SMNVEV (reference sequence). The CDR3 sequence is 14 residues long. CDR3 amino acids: CASTETGGGYGYTF. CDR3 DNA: TGTGCCAGCACTGAGACAGGGGGCGGCTATGGCTACACCTTC.

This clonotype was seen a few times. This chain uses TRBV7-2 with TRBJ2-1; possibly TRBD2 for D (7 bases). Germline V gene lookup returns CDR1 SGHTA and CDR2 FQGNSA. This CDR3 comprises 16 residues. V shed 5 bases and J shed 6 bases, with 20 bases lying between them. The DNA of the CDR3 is TGTGCCAGCAGCCCGATGGGGGCGGGAGTGAGCAATGAGCAGTTCTTC. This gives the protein CASSPMGAGVSNEQFF. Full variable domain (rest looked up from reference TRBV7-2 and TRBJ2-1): GAGVSQSPSNKVTEKGKDVELRCDPISGHTALYWYRQSLGQGLEFLIYFQGNSAPDKSGLPSDRFSAERTGGSVSTLTIQRTQQEDSAVYLCASSPMGAGVSNEQFFGPGTRLTVL.

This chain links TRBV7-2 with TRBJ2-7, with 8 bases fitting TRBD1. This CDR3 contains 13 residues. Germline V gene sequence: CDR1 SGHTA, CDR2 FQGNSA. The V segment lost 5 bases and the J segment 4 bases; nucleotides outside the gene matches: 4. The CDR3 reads CASSPYRGYEQYF. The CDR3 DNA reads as TGTGCCAGCAGCCCGTACAGGGGGTACGAGCAGTACTTC.

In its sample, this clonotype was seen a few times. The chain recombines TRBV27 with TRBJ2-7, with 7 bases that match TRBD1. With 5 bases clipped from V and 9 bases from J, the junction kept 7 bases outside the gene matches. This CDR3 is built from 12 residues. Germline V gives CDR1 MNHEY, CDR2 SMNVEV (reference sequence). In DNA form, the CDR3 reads TGTGCCAGCAGTCCAAGCCCAGGGGGGCAGTACTTC. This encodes CASSPSPGGQYF.

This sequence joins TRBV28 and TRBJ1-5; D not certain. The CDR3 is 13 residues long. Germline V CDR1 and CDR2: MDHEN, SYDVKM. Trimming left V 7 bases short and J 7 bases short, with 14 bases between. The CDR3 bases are TGTGCCAGCACCCCGGGTGCTAACCAGCCCCAGCATTTT. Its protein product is CASTPGANQPQHF.

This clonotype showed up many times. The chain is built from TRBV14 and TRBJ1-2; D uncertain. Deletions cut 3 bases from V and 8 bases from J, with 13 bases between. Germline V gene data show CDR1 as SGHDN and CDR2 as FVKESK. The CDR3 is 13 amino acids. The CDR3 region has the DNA TGTGCCAGCAGCCACCAGCCCGATGGAGGCTACACCTTC. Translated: CASSHQPDGGYTF.

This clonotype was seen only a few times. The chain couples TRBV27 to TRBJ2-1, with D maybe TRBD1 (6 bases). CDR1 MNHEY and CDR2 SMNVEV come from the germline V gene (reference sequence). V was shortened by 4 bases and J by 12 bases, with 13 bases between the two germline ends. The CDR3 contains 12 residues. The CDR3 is CASSSQQGSQFF. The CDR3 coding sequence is TGTGCCAGCAGTTCCCAACAGGGTTCGCAGTTCTTC.

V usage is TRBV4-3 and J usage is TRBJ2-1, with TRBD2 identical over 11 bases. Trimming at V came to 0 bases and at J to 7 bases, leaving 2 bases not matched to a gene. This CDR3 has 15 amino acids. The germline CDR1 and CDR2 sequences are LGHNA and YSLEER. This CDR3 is CASSQETSGSNEQFF. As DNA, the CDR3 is TGCGCCAGCAGCCAAGAAACTAGCGGGAGTAATGAGCAGTTCTTC.

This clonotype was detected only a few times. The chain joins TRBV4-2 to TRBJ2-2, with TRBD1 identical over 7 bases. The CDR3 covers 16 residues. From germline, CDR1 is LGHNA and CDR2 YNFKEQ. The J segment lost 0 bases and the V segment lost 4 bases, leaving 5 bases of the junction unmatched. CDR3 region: CASSLRDSTNTGELFF. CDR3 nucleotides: TGTGCCAGCAGCCTCCGGGACAGCACGAACACCGGGGAGCTGTTTTTT.

The CDR3 nucleotides are TGCAGCGTTTCTGACACTGAAGCTTTCTTT. It yields the protein CSVSDTEAFF. J is TRBJ1-1 and V is TRBV29-1, with unresolved D. Trimming removed 5 bases at V and 3 bases at J, with 4 bases between. The CDR3 totals 10 residues. The germline V gene has CDR1 SQVTM and CDR2 ANQGSEA. Variable domain in full (rest from reference TRBV29-1 and TRBJ1-1): SAVISQKPSRDICQRGTSLTIQCQVDSQVTMMFWYRQQPGQSLTLIATANQGSEATYESGFVIDKFPISRPNLTFSTLTVSNMSPEDSSIYLCSVSDTEAFFGQGTRLTVV.

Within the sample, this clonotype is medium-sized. The CDR3 protein is CASSVLDSSGTQYF. CDR3 nucleotides: TGTGCCAGCAGCGTCTTAGATAGTAGCGGTACGCAGTATTTT. The rearrangement joins TRBV11-2 to TRBJ2-3; D perhaps matches TRBD2 (6 bases). CDR1 and CDR2 (germline): SGHAT, FQNNGV. The V and J ends lost 5 bases and 8 bases respectively, with 17 bases between them. The CDR3 is 14 amino acids.

The CDR3 spells CASTSGAVWTGELFF. CDR3 nucleotides: TGTGCCAGCACCTCCGGAGCTGTTTGGACCGGGGAGCTGTTTTTT. The chain is built from TRBV6-2 or TRBV6-3 and TRBJ2-2; no clear D gene. The CDR3 runs 15 residues. Between the trimmed V and J ends, which lost 7 bases and 5 bases, there was a span of 17 bases. Germline V gene lookup returns CDR1 MNHEY and CDR2 SVGEGT.

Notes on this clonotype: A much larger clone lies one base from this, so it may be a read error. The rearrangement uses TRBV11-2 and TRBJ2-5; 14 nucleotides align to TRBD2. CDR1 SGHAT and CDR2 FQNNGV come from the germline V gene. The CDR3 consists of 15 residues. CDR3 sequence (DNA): TGTGTCAGCACGTTGGGACTAGCGGGAGCGGAGACCCAGTACTTC. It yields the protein CVSTLGLAGAETQYF.

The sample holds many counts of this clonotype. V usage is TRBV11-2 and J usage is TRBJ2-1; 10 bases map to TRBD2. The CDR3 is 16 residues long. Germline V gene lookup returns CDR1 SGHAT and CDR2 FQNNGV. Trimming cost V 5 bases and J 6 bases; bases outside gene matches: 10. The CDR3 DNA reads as TGTGCCAGCAGCCAGATAGCGGGAGGACACGGCAATGAGCAGTTCTTC. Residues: CASSQIAGGHGNEQFF.

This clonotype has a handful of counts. The DNA for the CDR3 is TGTGCCAGCAGCCCCCGGGACAGACAAGAGACCCAGTACTTC. Its translation: CASSPRDRQETQYF. The chain is built from TRBV11-2 and TRBJ2-5; 7 nucleotides agree with TRBD1. From germline, CDR1 is SGHAT and CDR2 FQNNGV. The CDR3 runs 14 residues. J lost 2 bases, V lost 5 bases, and 5 bases had no gene match. Complete variable domain (other parts from reference TRBV11-2 and TRBJ2-5): EAGVAQSPRYKIIEKRQSVAFWCNPISGHATLYWYQQILGQGPKLLIQFQNNGVVDDSQLPKDRFSAERLKGVDSTLKIQPAKLEDSAVYLCASSPRDRQETQYFGPGTRLLVL.

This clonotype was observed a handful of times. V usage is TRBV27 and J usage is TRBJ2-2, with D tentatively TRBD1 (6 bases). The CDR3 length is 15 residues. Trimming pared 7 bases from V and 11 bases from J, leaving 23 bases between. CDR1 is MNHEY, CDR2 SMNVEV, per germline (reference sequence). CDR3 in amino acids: CASKHLLIKGVELFF. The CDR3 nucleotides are TGTGCCAGCAAACACCTCCTCATTAAGGGGGTTGAGCTGTTTTTT.

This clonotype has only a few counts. In nucleotides, the CDR3 is TGTGCCAGCAGCTTGTCACAGGGGCCTAACTATGGCTACACCTTC. It yields the protein CASSLSQGPNYGYTF. The rearrangement uses TRBV7-9 and TRBJ1-2, with 7 bases identical to TRBD1. CDR3 length: 15 amino acids. V shed 3 bases, J shed 0 bases, and the junction held 4 bases outside the gene matches. CDR1 and CDR2 from the germline V gene are SEHNR and FQNEAQ (reference sequence).

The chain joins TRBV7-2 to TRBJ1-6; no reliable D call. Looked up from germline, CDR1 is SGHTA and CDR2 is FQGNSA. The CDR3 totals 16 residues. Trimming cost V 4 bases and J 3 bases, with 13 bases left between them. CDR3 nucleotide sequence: TGTGCCAGCAGCTATTCAAAAGCGGTCTATAATTCACCCCTCCACTTT. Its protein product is CASSYSKAVYNSPLHF.

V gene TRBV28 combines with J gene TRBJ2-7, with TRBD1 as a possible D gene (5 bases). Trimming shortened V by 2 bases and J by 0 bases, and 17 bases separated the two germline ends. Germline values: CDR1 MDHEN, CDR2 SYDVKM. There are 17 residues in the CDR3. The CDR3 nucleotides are TGTGCCAGCAGTTTAGGGGCAGGCACGTATAGCTCCTACGAGCAGTACTTC. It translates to CASSLGAGTYSSYEQYF.

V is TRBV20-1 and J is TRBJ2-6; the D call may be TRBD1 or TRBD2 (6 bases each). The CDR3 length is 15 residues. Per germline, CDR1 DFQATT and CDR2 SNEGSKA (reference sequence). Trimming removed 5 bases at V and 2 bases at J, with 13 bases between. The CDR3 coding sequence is TGCAGTGCTGTGGTTGGGGGGCCTGGGGCCAACGTCCTGACTTTC. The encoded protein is CSAVVGGPGANVLTF.

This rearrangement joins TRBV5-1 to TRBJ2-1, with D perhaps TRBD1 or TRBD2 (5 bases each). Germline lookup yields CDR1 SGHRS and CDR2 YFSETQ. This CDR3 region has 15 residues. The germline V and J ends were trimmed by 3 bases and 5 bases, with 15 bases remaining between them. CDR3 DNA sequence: TGCGCCAGCAGCTCGGGACCCGAGTCCCACAATGAGCAGTTCTTC. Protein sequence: CASSSGPESHNEQFF.

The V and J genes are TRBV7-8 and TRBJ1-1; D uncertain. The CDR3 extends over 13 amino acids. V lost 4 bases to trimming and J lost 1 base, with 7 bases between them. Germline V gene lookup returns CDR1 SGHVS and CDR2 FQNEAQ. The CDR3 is CASSSTRNTEAFF. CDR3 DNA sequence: TGTGCCAGCAGCTCGACCCGGAACACTGAAGCTTTCTTT.

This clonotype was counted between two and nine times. The chain's CDR3 is CASGLMGTGPYNEQFF. The CDR3 bases are TGTGCTAGTGGTTTGATGGGCACCGGCCCCTACAATGAGCAGTTCTTC. V usage is TRBV12-5 and J usage is TRBJ2-1; D gene unclear. CDR1 and CDR2 (germline): LGHNT, FRNRAP. V was pared by 2 bases and J by 2 bases, with 13 bases between. CDR3 length: 16 residues.

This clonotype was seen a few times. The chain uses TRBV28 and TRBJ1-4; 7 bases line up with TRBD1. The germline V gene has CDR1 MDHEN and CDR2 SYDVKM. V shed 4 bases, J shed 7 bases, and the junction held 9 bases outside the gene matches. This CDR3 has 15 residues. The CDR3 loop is CASSSPQGIAEKLFF. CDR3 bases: TGTGCCAGCAGTTCTCCACAGGGGATTGCTGAAAAACTGTTTTTT.

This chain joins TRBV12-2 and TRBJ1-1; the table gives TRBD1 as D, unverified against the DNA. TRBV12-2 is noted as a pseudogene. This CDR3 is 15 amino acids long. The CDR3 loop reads CASRFPQVKNTEAFF. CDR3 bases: TGTGCAAGTCGCTTCCCCCAGGTTAAGAACACTGAAGCTTTCTTT.

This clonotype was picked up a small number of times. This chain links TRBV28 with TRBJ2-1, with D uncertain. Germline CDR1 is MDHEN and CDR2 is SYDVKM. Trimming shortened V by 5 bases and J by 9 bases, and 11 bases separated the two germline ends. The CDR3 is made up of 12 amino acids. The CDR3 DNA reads TGTGCCAGCAGTCCGATAGCTGGTGAGCAGTTCTTC. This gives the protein CASSPIAGEQFF.

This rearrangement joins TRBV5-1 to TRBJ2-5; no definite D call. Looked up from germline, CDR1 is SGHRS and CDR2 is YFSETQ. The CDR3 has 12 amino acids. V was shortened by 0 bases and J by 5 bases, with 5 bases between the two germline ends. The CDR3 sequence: CASSLGKETQYF. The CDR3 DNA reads TGCGCCAGCAGCTTGGGGAAGGAGACCCAGTACTTC.

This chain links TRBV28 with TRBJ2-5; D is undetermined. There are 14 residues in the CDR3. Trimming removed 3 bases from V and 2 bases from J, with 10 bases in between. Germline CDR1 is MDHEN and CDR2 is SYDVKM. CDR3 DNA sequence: TGTGCCAGCAGTTTCCGGGCCGCTCAAGAGACCCAGTACTTC. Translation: CASSFRAAQETQYF.

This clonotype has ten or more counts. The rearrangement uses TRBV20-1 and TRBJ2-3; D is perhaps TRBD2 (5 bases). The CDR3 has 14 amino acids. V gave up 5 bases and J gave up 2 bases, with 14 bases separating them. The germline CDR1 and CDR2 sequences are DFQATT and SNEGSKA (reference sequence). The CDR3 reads CSALRRAPTDTQYF. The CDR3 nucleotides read TGCAGTGCTTTAAGGCGGGCCCCCACAGATACGCAGTATTTT.

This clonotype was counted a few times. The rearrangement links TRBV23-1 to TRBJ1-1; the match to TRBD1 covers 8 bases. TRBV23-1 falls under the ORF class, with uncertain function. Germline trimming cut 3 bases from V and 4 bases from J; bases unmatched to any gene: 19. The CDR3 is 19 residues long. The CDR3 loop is CASSHHKGLQGDRSTEAFF. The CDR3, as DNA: TGCGCCAGCAGTCACCACAAAGGGTTACAGGGGGATAGAAGCACTGAAGCTTTCTTT.